What follows is one T cell receptor beta chain and its context. This entry is derived from a study of T cells in Graves' hyperthyroidism and ophthalmopathy. The CDR3 has 14 residues. V was clipped by 4 bases and J by 4 bases, with 12 bases between them. The V gene's germline CDR1 is SGDLS and CDR2 YYNGEE. Patients were excluded because of uncontrolled infection, other autoimmune disease, pregnancy or lactation. Fresh peripheral blood, under 11 ml, yielded the PBMCs. Authors of the study amplified TCR beta CDR3 regions from RNA transcripts. First-round RT-PCR of the TCR CDR3 relied on the HTBI primer set. One entry per CDR3 protein, called by TCRdb with MiXCR from the multiplex PCR reads. The sample contains roughly 330,000 distinct CDR3 sequences, 16% of which appear only once.

This clonotype was sampled from a man aged 25 to 40 with Graves' hyperthyroidism. The sequencing input was blood. The chain uses TRBV9 and TRBJ2-1, with D maybe TRBD1 (6 bases). CDR3 in DNA: TGTGCCAGCAGCCTACGGACAGATTACAATGAGCAGTTCTTC. Its protein is CASSLRTDYNEQFF.